The clone carrying this TCR beta chain was recorded a few times. As yet, its antigen is unknown. The data were taken from a study of T cells after yellow fever vaccination. Study-level information: Where fractions had low cell numbers, libraries were prepared from them with the SMART-Seq v4 Ultra Low Input RNA kit.

Notes on the study in general: Most clones from primary vaccination were detected again post-booster (96% CD4, 88% CD8). Peaking on day 5 versus 15, the secondary response was faster but weaker.

In making TCR cDNA, 5'RACE template switching added a universal primer site and UMIs to it. In TCRdb, the 5' RACE reads were re-called with MiXCR into one record per CDR3 protein. Of some 300,000 distinct CDR3 sequences in the sample, roughly 10% were seen once. CDR3 length: 17 amino acids. V lost 0 bases to trimming and J lost 1 base, with 13 bases between them. Germline V gene sequence: CDR1 SGHDN, CDR2 FVKESK. The receptor was derived from a man younger than 30 who received the YFV17D yellow fever vaccine. The chain is built from TRBV14 and TRBJ1-5; D uncertain. The source was CD4+ T cells sorted from PBMCs, collected 45 days after the yellow fever booster vaccination. CDR3 nucleotide sequence: TGTGCCAGCAGCCAAGAGGCGCCGGCCTTCAGCAATCAGCCCCAGCATTTT. It is translated as CASSQEAPAFSNQPQHF.